The 17 T cell receptor beta chains given below trace back to one sample, sequenced in a study of human thymus T cells (dated by TCRdb to the early 2020s). Thymus tissue was collected as surgical resects that were removed during corrective cardiac surgery. Libraries were prepared through the immunoSEQ multiplex PCR assay. TCRdb carries this immuneACCESS record with in-frame sequences only. Its versions omit some clonotypes, under half of them owing to an unresolved V gene in the studies checked, with the rest unexplained. The sample data list some 72,000 clones, and 90% to 98% of these were observed just once. Approximately 0.03% of the sample is held by the ten biggest clonotypes. What was sequenced was thymus tissue. Receptors originate from a boy younger than two with a congenital heart defect but otherwise immunologically healthy.

The rearrangement joins TRBV5-1 to TRBJ2-7, with a weak D call TRBD2 (5 bases). The CDR3 extends over 16 amino acids. Trimming stripped 2 bases from V and 1 base from J, with 16 bases between. CDR1 is SGHRS, CDR2 YFSETQ, per germline. The CDR3 region has the DNA TGCGCCAGCAGCTTTGATAGGGCGAGGGATTCCTACGAGCAGTACTTC. Its protein product is CASSFDRARDSYEQYF.

The chain couples TRBV14 to TRBJ1-4, with a possible D match to TRBD1 (5 bases). There are 15 residues in the CDR3. Per the germline V gene, CDR1 is SGHDN and CDR2 is FVKESK. Trimming shortened V by 2 bases and J by 4 bases, and 11 bases separated the two germline ends. CDR3 nucleotide sequence: TGTGCCAGCAGCCAACAGGGACGGGTTAATGAAAAACTGTTTTTT. The encoded protein is CASSQQGRVNEKLFF.

The chain employs TRBV15 and TRBJ2-5; 7 bases match TRBD2. The CDR3 sequence is 17 residues long. Unmatched junction bases numbered 19, after V lost 8 bases and J lost 4 bases. Germline loops: CDR1 LNHNV, CDR2 YYDKDF (reference sequence). The CDR3 here is CATLNSRVRGVGETQYF. CDR3 nucleotide sequence: TGTGCCACCCTAAATTCGAGAGTCCGGGGGGTCGGAGAGACCCAGTACTTC.

V usage is TRBV11-3 and J usage is TRBJ2-7; D gene ambiguous. V lost 6 bases to trimming and J lost 1 base, with 10 bases between them. The germline gives CDR1 SGHNT, CDR2 YENEEA. The CDR3 consists of 13 residues. This CDR3 reads CASSPPGSYEQYF. The CDR3 bases are TGTGCCAGCAGTCCCCCGGGTTCCTACGAGCAGTACTTC.

The chain carries TRBV12-5 and TRBJ1-1; 7 positions match TRBD1. The length of the CDR3 is 16 residues. Trimming at V came to 4 bases and at J to 3 bases, leaving 11 bases not matched to a gene. The germline V gene encodes CDR1 LGHNT and CDR2 FRNRAP. The CDR3 sequence is CASGYAPGQIDTEAFF. As DNA, the CDR3 is TGTGCTAGTGGTTACGCCCCGGGACAGATTGACACTGAAGCTTTCTTT.

V gene TRBV9 combines with J gene TRBJ2-7, with TRBD2 matching over 11 bases. Germline V gene sequence: CDR1 SGDLS, CDR2 YYNGEE. Trimming at V came to 3 bases and at J to 5 bases, leaving 4 bases not matched to a gene. This CDR3 has 14 residues. DNA for the CDR3: TGTGCCAGCAGCGCGACTAGCGGGAACCACGAGCAGTACTTC. It yields the protein CASSATSGNHEQYF.

V usage is TRBV4-1 and J usage is TRBJ2-1, with 12 bases that match TRBD2. Germline V gene sequence: CDR1 MGHRA, CDR2 YSYEKL. V was pared by 0 bases and J by 7 bases, with 10 bases of the junction left unmatched. The CDR3 sequence is 18 residues long. This chain's CDR3 is CASSQDRLAGGPSNEQFF. For the CDR3, the DNA is TGCGCCAGCAGCCAAGATAGGCTAGCGGGGGGGCCCTCAAATGAGCAGTTCTTC.

The chain links TRBV25-1 to TRBJ1-2; no reliable D call. Germline CDR1 reads MGHDK; CDR2 reads SYGVNS. Trimming stripped 0 bases from V and 4 bases from J, with 9 bases between. The CDR3 has 14 residues. CDR3 bases: TGTGCCAGCAGTGAATATGGACGGCCCTATGGCTACACCTTC. Protein product: CASSEYGRPYGYTF.

The chain couples TRBV29-1 to TRBJ1-4; TRBD1 matches 9 bases. The CDR3 runs 13 residues. Germline CDR1 is SQVTM and CDR2 is ANQGSEA. V lost 1 base, J lost 10 bases, and 4 bases stayed unmatched. In DNA form, the CDR3 reads TGCAGCGTTGAAGTGGGACAGGGTGGAAAACTGTTTTTT. This encodes CSVEVGQGGKLFF.

This sequence joins TRBV6-1 and TRBJ1-2; D is uncertain. There are 13 residues in the CDR3. The V end lost 8 bases, the J end lost 6 bases, and 16 bases lay between the germline ends. CDR1 and CDR2 (germline): MNHNS, SASEGT. CDR3 in amino acids: CASARHTVDGYTF. The CDR3 DNA reads TGTGCCAGCGCTCGCCATACGGTCGATGGCTACACCTTC.

V is TRBV6-7 and J is TRBJ2-5; the D gene could be TRBD1 or TRBD2 (5 bases each). TRBV6-7 is an ORF for which the function is uncertain. This CDR3 is built from 19 residues. Trimming removed 0 bases from V and 5 bases from J, with 25 bases in between. DNA for the CDR3: TGTGCCAGCAGTTACTCGCCCGGGACCCAGTCTTGGAAGGGGGAGACCCAGTACTTC. Its protein product is CASSYSPGTQSWKGETQYF.

The chain employs TRBV5-1 and TRBJ2-5, with 13 bases that match TRBD2. This CDR3 is 16 amino acids long. Per germline, CDR1 SGHRS and CDR2 YFSETQ. J was trimmed by 2 bases and V by 2 bases; bases with no gene match: 3. CDR3 residues: CASSLGLAGAQETQYF. The CDR3, as DNA: TGCGCCAGCAGCTTAGGACTAGCGGGAGCGCAAGAGACCCAGTACTTC.

The chain combines TRBV19 with TRBJ2-1; D remains unclear. Per the germline V gene, CDR1 is LNHDA and CDR2 is SQIVND (reference sequence). V was clipped by 3 bases and J by 1 base, with 13 bases between them. The CDR3 is made up of 16 amino acids. CDR3 nucleotides: TGTGCCAGTAGTATCAATCAGGTTAATTCCTACAATGAGCAGTTCTTC. It is translated as CASSINQVNSYNEQFF. Combining the CDR3 with reference TRBV19 and TRBJ2-1 gives the whole variable domain DGGITQSPKYLFRKEGQNVTLSCEQNLNHDAMYWYRQDPGQGLRLIYYSQIVNDFQKGDIAEGYSVSREKKESFPLTVTSAQKNPTAFYLCASSINQVNSYNEQFFGPGTRLTVL.

The chain is built from TRBV7-6 and TRBJ1-2; no reliable D call. The CDR3 extends over 16 amino acids. Germline V CDR1 and CDR2: SGHVS, FNYEAQ. Trimming took 2 bases from V and 4 from J, leaving 17 bases between them. This CDR3 reads CASSLYPRTRPYGYTF. Written as DNA, the CDR3 is TGTGCCAGCAGCTTATACCCCAGGACGCGGCCCTATGGCTACACCTTC.

In nucleotides, the CDR3 is TGCGCCAGCAGCCAAGATACTGGGACAGGGGGCGCGGCCGGGGAGCTGTTTTTT. Encoded protein: CASSQDTGTGGAAGELFF. The J gene is TRBJ2-2, the V gene TRBV4-3, with 12 bases aligning to TRBD1. Germline V gives CDR1 LGHNA, CDR2 YSLEER. The V gene end was trimmed by 0 bases and the J gene end by 6 bases; junction bases not matched to a gene: 8. The CDR3 runs to 18 residues.

This clone was counted once. J is TRBJ2-7 and V is TRBV11-3; 7 bases align to TRBD1. The ends lost 5 bases at V and 3 bases at J; junction bases unmatched: 10. The CDR3 is made up of 15 amino acids. Germline CDR1 and CDR2: SGHNT and YENEEA. The CDR3, as DNA: TGTGCCAGCAGCCCCCGGACAGGTCCCTACTACGAGCAGTACTTC. Its protein is CASSPRTGPYYEQYF. The full variable domain, completed using reference TRBV11-3 and TRBJ2-7, is EAGVVQSPRYKIIEKKQPVAFWCNPISGHNTLYWYLQNLGQGPELLIRYENEEAVDDSQLPKDRFSAERLKGVDSTLKIQPAELGDSAVYLCASSPRTGPYYEQYFGPGTRLTVT.

The chain combines TRBV28 with TRBJ2-6, with D hard to call. V lost 6 bases and J lost 4, with 13 bases in between. The CDR3 loop spans 15 amino acids. Per the germline V gene, CDR1 is MDHEN and CDR2 is SYDVKM. The CDR3, as DNA: TGTGCCAGCAGCTCTGGGGTGTGGGGGGCCAACGTCCTGACTTTC. Protein product: CASSSGVWGANVLTF.